This record concerns one T cell receptor (beta chain) sequence. Its specificity is unknown. This sample is drawn from a study of T cell responses to AZD1222 COVID-19 vaccine. Study-level findings and limits: The peak T cell response came first, and repertoires were sampled only after it.

TCRdb's table, derived via immunoSEQ multiplex PCR, lists solely in-frame clones and lacks some. The data show roughly 80,000 clones, with about 90% seen just once and under 5% held by the top ten. Germline CDR1 reads GTSNPN; CDR2 reads SVGIG (reference sequence). V dropped 5 bases and J dropped 3 bases, with 5 bases sitting between them. The CDR3 totals 10 residues. The sample consisted of peripheral blood, taken on day 0 of MenACWY control vaccination. This clonotype was sampled from an adult in good health. The genes are TRBV30 and TRBJ2-7; D uncertain. CDR3 DNA sequence: TGTGCCTGGGGGTACTACGAGCAGTACTTC. Translated, it gives CAWGYYEQYF.